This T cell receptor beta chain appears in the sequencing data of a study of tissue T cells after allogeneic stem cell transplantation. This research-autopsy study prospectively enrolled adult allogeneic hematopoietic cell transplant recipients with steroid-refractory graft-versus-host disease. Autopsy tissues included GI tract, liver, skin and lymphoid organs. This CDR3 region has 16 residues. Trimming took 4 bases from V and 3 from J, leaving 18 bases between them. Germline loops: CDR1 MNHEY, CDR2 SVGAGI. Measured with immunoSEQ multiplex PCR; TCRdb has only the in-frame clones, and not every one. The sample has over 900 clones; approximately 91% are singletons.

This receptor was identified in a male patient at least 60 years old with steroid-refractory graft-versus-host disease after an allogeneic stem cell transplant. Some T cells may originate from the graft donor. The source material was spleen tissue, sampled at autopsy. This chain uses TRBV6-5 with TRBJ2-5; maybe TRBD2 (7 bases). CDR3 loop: CASSSDLGRGKETQYF. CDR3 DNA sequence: TGTGCCAGCAGTTCCGATCTAGGGAGGGGGAAAGAGACCCAGTACTTC.